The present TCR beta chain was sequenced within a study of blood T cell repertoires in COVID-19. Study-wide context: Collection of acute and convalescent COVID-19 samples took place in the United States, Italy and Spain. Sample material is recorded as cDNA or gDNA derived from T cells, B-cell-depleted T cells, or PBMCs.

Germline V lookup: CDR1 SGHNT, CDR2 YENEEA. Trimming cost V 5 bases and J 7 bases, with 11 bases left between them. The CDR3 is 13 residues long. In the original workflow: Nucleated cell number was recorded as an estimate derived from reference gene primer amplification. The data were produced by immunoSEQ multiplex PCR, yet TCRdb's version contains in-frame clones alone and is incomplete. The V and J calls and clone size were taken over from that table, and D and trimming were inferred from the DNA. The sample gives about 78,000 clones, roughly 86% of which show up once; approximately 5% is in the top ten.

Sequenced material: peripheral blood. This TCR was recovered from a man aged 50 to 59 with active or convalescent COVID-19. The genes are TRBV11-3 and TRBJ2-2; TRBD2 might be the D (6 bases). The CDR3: CASSQEEGGELFF. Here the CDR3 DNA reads TGTGCCAGCAGCCAAGAGGAGGGCGGGGAGCTGTTTTTT. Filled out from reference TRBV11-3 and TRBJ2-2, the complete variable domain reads EAGVVQSPRYKIIEKKQPVAFWCNPISGHNTLYWYLQNLGQGPELLIRYENEEAVDDSQLPKDRFSAERLKGVDSTLKIQPAELGDSAVYLCASSQEEGGELFFGEGSRLTVL.